This T cell receptor beta chain was observed in a study of cytomegalovirus exposure and HLA in healthy donors. The CDR3 covers 12 residues. Per the germline V gene, CDR1 is SEHNR and CDR2 is FQNEAQ (reference sequence). Deletions cut 5 bases from V and 2 bases from J, with 5 bases between. In its sample, this clone was seen a few times. Amplification used 60 Vbeta primers and 13 Jbeta primers. TCRdb's copy holds only in-frame clones and misses some; the assay was immunoSEQ multiplex PCR. The table includes 80,000 or so clones, over 9.5% detected once. The source of this sequence is a man aged 55 to 70 in good health and CMV-seropositive. The sequenced material came from PBMCs. V is TRBV7-9 and J is TRBJ2-3; D is uncertain. The CDR3 bases are TGTGCCAGCAGCCTTCTCACAGATACGCAGTATTTT. Amino acids: CASSLLTDTQYF.